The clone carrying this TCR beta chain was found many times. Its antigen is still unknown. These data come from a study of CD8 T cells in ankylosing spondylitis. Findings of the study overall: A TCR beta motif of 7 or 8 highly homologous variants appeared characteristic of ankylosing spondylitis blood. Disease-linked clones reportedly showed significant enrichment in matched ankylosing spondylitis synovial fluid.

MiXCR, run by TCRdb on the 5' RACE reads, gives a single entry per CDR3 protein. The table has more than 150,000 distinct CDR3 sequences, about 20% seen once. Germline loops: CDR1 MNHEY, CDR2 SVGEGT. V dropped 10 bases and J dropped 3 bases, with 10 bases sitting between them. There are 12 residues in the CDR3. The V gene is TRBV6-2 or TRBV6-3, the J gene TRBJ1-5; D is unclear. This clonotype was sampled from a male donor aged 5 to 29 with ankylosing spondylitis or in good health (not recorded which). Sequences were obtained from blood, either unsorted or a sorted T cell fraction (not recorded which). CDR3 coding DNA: TGTGCCACAGGCCGGAACAATCAGCCCCAGCATTTT. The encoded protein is CATGRNNQPQHF.